This entry features one T cell receptor beta chain sequence. The sample comes from a study of technical replicates of blood from a few donors. The CDR3 totals 15 residues. V lost 4 bases to trimming and J lost 7 bases; unmatched junction nucleotides: 6. The V gene's germline CDR1 is SGHRS and CDR2 YFSETQ. Profiled with immunoSEQ multiplex PCR; TCRdb holds only in-frame clones, not every one. This sample has around 97,000 clones; about 94% occur once, and the top ten carry around 0.33%. The gene calls are TRBV5-1 and TRBJ2-2; the match to TRBD1 covers 11 bases. This TCR derives from a human donor in good health. Material for sequencing was T cells isolated from PBMCs. The CDR3 nucleotides are TGCGCCAGCAGCCCCTCGGGACAGGGGGTCGGGGAGCTGTTTTTT. Translation gives CASSPSGQGVGELFF.